This TCR beta chain derives from a study of CD8+CD57+ T cells in acquired aplastic anemia. The study profiled TCR beta VDJ and CDR3 using genomic DNA as template. TCRdb processed the reads anew with MiXCR; each CDR3 protein has one entry. Here the sample spans 160,000 or so distinct CDR3 sequences, roughly 50% being singletons. General study points: Patients and healthy controls showed no significant CD8+ Simpson's diversity difference. Patients and controls shared fewer than 30 CD8+ CDR3 sequences.

Sequenced patients had shown CD8+CD57+ cell expansion by flow cytometry. Severe acquired aplastic anemia was diagnosed in all patients. Sampling of blood occurred while the patients had still received no therapy. Of note for this clonotype: Its matching antigen is unknown.

This receptor was identified in a human donor with aplastic anemia. Sequences were obtained from sorted CD4+, CD8+, or CD8+CD57+ T cells (not recorded which) from PBMCs.

In DNA, the CDR3 is TGTGCCAGCAGTTTGGGGGCGGGGGCTAATCAGCCCCAGCATTTT. It translates to CASSLGAGANQPQHF. V and J are TRBV6-5 and TRBJ1-5, with D tentatively TRBD1 (6 bases). The CDR3 length is 15 residues. V was trimmed by 4 bases and J by 4 bases, leaving 14 bases between them. Germline loops: CDR1 MNHEY, CDR2 SVGAGI.